One sample yielded the 3 T cell receptor beta chains listed below, sequenced in a study of blood T cell repertoires in COVID-19. Libraries were prepared by immunoSEQ multiplex PCR; TCRdb keeps only in-frame clonotypes and omits some of them. Of approximately 120,000 clones in the sample, 80% to 90% were seen once. The sequencing input was peripheral blood. These receptors came from a human donor in a cohort sampled during active COVID-19.

The chain joins TRBV3-1 (or the pseudogene TRBV3-2) to TRBJ1-6; maybe TRBD1 (5 bases). Germline V CDR1 and CDR2: LGHDT, YNNKEL (reference sequence). The CDR3 is 12 residues long. V lost 5 bases and J lost 8, with 7 bases in between. CDR3 protein: CASSWGDSPLHF. The CDR3 DNA follows: TGTGCCAGCAGCTGGGGGGATTCACCCCTCCACTTT.

This chain connects TRBV27 to TRBJ2-7, with TRBD1 identical over 9 bases. The length of the CDR3 is 17 residues. Per the germline V gene, CDR1 is MNHEY and CDR2 is SMNVEV (reference sequence). The V gene end was trimmed by 5 bases and the J gene end by 3 bases; junction bases not matched to a gene: 14. This CDR3 reads CASSMLSGTGRYYEQYF. The CDR3 bases are TGTGCCAGCAGTATGCTGTCCGGGACAGGGAGATACTACGAGCAGTACTTC.

The V call is TRBV19, the J call TRBJ2-3, with 9 bases aligning to TRBD2. The V segment lost 4 bases and the J segment 1 base; nucleotides outside the gene matches: 0. CDR1 LNHDA and CDR2 SQIVND come from the germline V gene (reference sequence). The CDR3 has 14 amino acids. The CDR3 DNA reads as TGTGCCAGTAGTACTAGCGGGGGCACAGATACGCAGTATTTT. As protein: CASSTSGGTDTQYF.